These 6 T cell receptor beta chains came from one sample sequenced in a study of cytomegalovirus exposure and HLA in healthy donors. Both 60 Vbeta primers and 13 Jbeta primers went into the PCR. Data came from immunoSEQ multiplex PCR; TCRdb stores just in-frame clones and leaves some out. The sample includes about 130,000 clones, around 80% seen only once; the top ten take around 13%. The sequenced material came from PBMCs. The receptors here all came from a woman aged 55-69 years in good health and CMV-seropositive.

Note on this clone: The germline gene is not matched at one end of the junction; a read error may be the cause. The chain combines TRBV5-1 with TRBJ1-1; D may be TRBD1 (6 bases). This CDR3 contains 14 residues. CDR1 is SGHRS, CDR2 YFSETQ, per germline. Written as DNA, the CDR3 is TGCGCCAGCAGCTTTGGACAGACGAACACTGAAGTTTTCTTT. Translation: CASSFGQTNTEVFF. The full variable domain, in which reference TRBV5-1 and TRBJ1-1 provide the parts outside the CDR3, is KAGVTQTPRYLIKTRGQQVTLSCSPISGHRSVSWYQQTPGQGLQFLFEYFSETQRNKGNFPGRFSGRQFSNSRSEMNVSTLELGDSALYLCASSFGQTNTEVFFGQGTRLTVV.

This chain joins TRBV29-1 and TRBJ1-5; D is undetermined. The germline V and J ends were trimmed by 4 bases and 5 bases, with 15 bases remaining between them. This CDR3 has 14 residues. Germline loops: CDR1 SQVTM, CDR2 ANQGSEA. CDR3 region: CSVASTSRDQPQHF. The CDR3 DNA reads TGCAGCGTTGCATCGACTAGTCGAGATCAGCCCCAGCATTTT.

The chain uses TRBV29-1 and TRBJ2-5, with 12 positions matching TRBD2. The CDR3 has 13 amino acids. Germline lookup yields CDR1 SQVTM and CDR2 ANQGSEA. Trimming removed 7 bases from V and 4 bases from J; junction bases left unmatched: 4. The CDR3: CSARLAGVETQYF. The CDR3 region has the DNA TGCAGCGCCCGACTAGCGGGAGTAGAGACCCAGTACTTC.

The chain combines TRBV5-1 with TRBJ1-2, with TRBD1 matching over 7 bases. The CDR3 has 14 residues. V shed 6 bases and J 0 bases; nucleotides not matched to a gene: 5. The germline V gene encodes CDR1 SGHRS and CDR2 YFSETQ. The CDR3 here is CASNRGSSNYGYTF. The CDR3 coding sequence is TGCGCCAGCAACAGGGGAAGTTCTAACTATGGCTACACCTTC.

The chain carries TRBV19 and TRBJ2-7, with D perhaps TRBD1 (6 bases). Germline V gene data show CDR1 as LNHDA and CDR2 as SQIVND (reference sequence). Trimming removed 5 bases from V and 3 bases from J, with 14 bases in between. The CDR3 totals 14 residues. The CDR3 reads CASSFSGQSYEQYF. CDR3 nucleotides: TGTGCCAGTAGTTTCTCCGGACAGAGCTACGAGCAGTACTTC.

The rearrangement links TRBV30 to TRBJ2-7; possible D gene TRBD2, 6 bases. The V end lost 0 bases, the J end lost 0 bases, and 9 bases lay between the germline ends. Germline-derived CDR1 and CDR2 are GTSNPN and SVGIG (reference sequence). The CDR3 runs to 14 residues. CDR3 region: CAWSVRTNSYEQYF. The DNA for the CDR3 is TGTGCCTGGAGTGTAAGGACTAACTCCTACGAGCAGTACTTC.